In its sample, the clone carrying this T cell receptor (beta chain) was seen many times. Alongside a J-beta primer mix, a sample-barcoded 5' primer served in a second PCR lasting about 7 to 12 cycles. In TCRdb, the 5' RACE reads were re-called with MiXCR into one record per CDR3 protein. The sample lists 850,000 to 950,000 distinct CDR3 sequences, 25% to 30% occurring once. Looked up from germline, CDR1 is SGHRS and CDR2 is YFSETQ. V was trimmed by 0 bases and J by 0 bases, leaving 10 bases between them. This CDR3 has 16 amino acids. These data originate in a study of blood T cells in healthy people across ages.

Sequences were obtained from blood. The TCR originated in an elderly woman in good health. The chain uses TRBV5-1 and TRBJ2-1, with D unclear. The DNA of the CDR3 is TGCGCCAGCAGCTTGGGATTTACCAACTCCTACAATGAGCAGTTCTTC. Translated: CASSLGFTNSYNEQFF.